The text below deals with one TCR beta chain. The sample originates from a study of PD-1 blockade in classical Hodgkin lymphoma. This table comes from immunoSEQ multiplex PCR, and its TCRdb copy is limited to in-frame clones, with some not included. The sample carries about 9,500 clones, approximately 90% recorded once. Germline V lookup: CDR1 LNHNV, CDR2 YYDKDF (reference sequence). The V end was cut by 0 bases, the J end by 0 bases, with 9 bases between. This CDR3 comprises 15 residues. Documented time point: newly diagnosed, previously untreated cHL patient sample. PBMCs, once thawed, yielded CD8+ T cells isolated by magnetic negative selection.

Sequencing input: CD8+ T cells from blood. This TCR was sampled from a human donor with classical Hodgkin lymphoma. The chain employs TRBV15 and TRBJ2-7, with D perhaps TRBD1 (5 bases). CDR3 loop: CATSRDRASSYEQYF. CDR3 nucleotides: TGTGCCACCAGCAGAGACAGGGCGAGCTCCTACGAGCAGTACTTC.